This T cell receptor (beta chain) was sequenced for a study of T cells in Graves' hyperthyroidism and ophthalmopathy (dated by TCRdb to the late 2010s). About the investigation overall: Peripheral blood was sampled at the time of initial diagnosis, prior to any treatment. To identify TCR V-J signatures that set the groups apart, the researchers used a discovery cohort of approximately 98 patients, made up of 40 to 45 with Graves' ophthalmopathy and some 58 with stable Graves' hyperthyroidism. An independent validation cohort of around 19 hyperthyroidism patients and more than 15 patients who later progressed to ophthalmopathy tested prospective prediction of ophthalmopathy. The 100 discovery patients were randomly split 7:3 into training and test sets. In addition, the study compared T-cell repertoires in thyroid tissue and in blood from roughly 6 Graves' hyperthyroidism patients. Following sampling, methimazole starting at 30 mg daily was given to hyperthyroidism patients, and high-dose intravenous methylprednisolone was given to ophthalmopathy patients. According to the paper, TCR Vbeta CDR3 sequencing was carried out on some 130 peripheral blood samples, which came from 40 to 45 ophthalmopathy, some 73 hyperthyroidism and around 17 progressor patients. Summary of the overall study and its limitations: A model built on a 13 V-J signature distinguished ophthalmopathy from stable hyperthyroidism, reaching 85% to 90% sensitivity and about 81% specificity in cross-validation and 80%/75% in testing. In validation, progression to ophthalmopathy was predicted by the model with 70.59% sensitivity and roughly 76% specificity, a median of 6.5 months before onset. Blood samples also contained most of the expanded thyroid clonotypes (frequency above 0.001), which suggests that blood repertoires may reflect thyroid immune responses. Sample size was not statistically predetermined, and blinding of investigators to group allocation was not performed.

The germline V gene specifies SGHAT as CDR1 and FQNNGV as CDR2. V lost 4 bases and J lost 4 bases; the stretch between them is 23 bases long. The CDR3 contains 18 residues, cysteine and phenylalanine counted. The read is trimmed to its CDR3 DNA, 54 bases read in frame from base 1. Stable Graves' hyperthyroidism was defined as the absence of progression to ophthalmopathy over 18 months of follow-up. Hyperthyroidism patients were newly diagnosed, with disease duration under 2 months, and aged 18 to 65 years. Patients with uncontrolled infections, other autoimmune diseases, pregnancy or lactation were excluded. Diagnoses were established on the basis of clinical symptoms, serum thyroxine and TRAb, thyroid ultrasound, and orbital computed tomography. Ficoll-Paque density gradient centrifugation was used to isolate PBMCs from around 10 ml of fresh peripheral blood. Total RNA was extracted using Trizol reagent, and RNA quality was assessed on an Agilent 2100 Bioanalyzer.

The TCR beta CDR3 regions were amplified from RNA transcripts. The TCR CDR3 was subjected to a first round of RT-PCR using the HTBI primer set and the Qiagen OneStep RT-PCR kit. Libraries were constructed in a second round of multiplex PCR, after which size selection and purification were carried out. Paired-end sequencing of the libraries was performed with 100 bp reads on an Illumina HiSeq2000. The authors' analysis ran thus. SOAPnuke was used to process the raw data, removing reads that contained adapters or uncalled bases, had a mean Phred below 15, or lacked an exact match to the constant primer or identifier. High-quality paired reads were merged with COPE v1.2.5, and unique nucleotide sequences were defined as clonotypes. Clonotypes were aligned to IMGT TRBV, TRBD and TRBJ reference segments using MiTCR v1.1. The analysis was restricted to V-J combinations with a frequency above 0.0001, which together covered 99% to 99.2% of the repertoires. A TCS score was defined as the ratio of F50 (clonal expansion) to E x V (chaos), with BLOSUM62-based TCRdist applied between CDR3 peptides within each V-J. Welch's t-statistics and random forest reduced 500 to 650 V-J features to under 15, which were used in a naive Bayes classifier (R e1071). TCRdb reworked the public reads: Q25 trimming with fastp, MiXCR clone assembly, productive beta chains retained. All rows with the same CDR3 protein become a single entry with the most common DNA and genes. These V and J calls originate from TCRdb's pipeline instead of the authors' own analysis. The sample has fewer than 800,000 distinct CDR3 sequences on record, about 15% of them singletons. The ten largest account for around 7.7% of the sample.

This clonotype was seen ten or more times. What this receptor recognizes is not known. Base-call qualities are not available, and no considerably larger clone is one nucleotide away. The specimen sequenced was blood. This chain joins TRBV11-2 to TRBJ2-1; TRBD1 is perhaps the D gene, given 8 matching bases. The TCR originated in a man between 18 and 29 years old with Graves' hyperthyroidism. CDR3 reads: CASSYSIRQGTKYNEQFF. Read as DNA, the sequence is TGTGCCAGCAGCTACAGCATCCGACAGGGGACTAAGTACAATGAGCAGTTCTTC.